The 32 T cell receptor beta chains presented below share a single source sample, sequenced in a study of shared clonotypes between healthy human individuals. Sequencing was performed with immunoSEQ multiplex PCR; in TCRdb, only in-frame clones are kept and a portion is missing. The sample has 2 million to 3 million clones, 80% to 95% seen once. The sequenced sample consisted of naive CD4+ T cells from PBMCs. Subset of the sample: CD45RA+ positively selected. Source of these receptors: a man aged 18-30 years in good health. Some clones in this sample may be carry-over from other donors' samples.

As for this clone: The same CDR3 arises from other DNA sequences in this sample as well. The chain links TRBV19 to TRBJ1-1; tentative D call: TRBD1 (6 bases). Trimming stripped 5 bases from V and 5 bases from J, with 12 bases between. Germline V gives CDR1 LNHDA, CDR2 SQIVND (reference sequence). This CDR3 is built from 13 residues. The CDR3 protein is CASSLQGGTEAFF. The DNA of the CDR3 is TGTGCCAGTAGTCTACAGGGCGGGACTGAAGCTTTCTTT.

This chain connects TRBV5-6 to TRBJ2-7; 8 bases match TRBD1. After removal of 1 base from V and 2 bases from J, the junction contained 2 bases not matched to a gene. CDR3 length equals 14 residues. In germline, CDR1 is SGHDT, CDR2 YYEEEE. The CDR3 bases are TGTGCCAGCAGCTTGACAGGGGGTACCTACGAGCAGTACTTC. Protein: CASSLTGGTYEQYF.

V gene TRBV18 combines with J gene TRBJ1-1; D is perhaps TRBD1 (5 bases). Between the trimmed V and J ends, which lost 5 bases and 0 bases, there was a span of 16 bases. The CDR3 totals 16 residues. CDR1 is KGHSH and CDR2 is LQKENI in the germline V gene. In DNA, the CDR3 is TGTGCCAGCTCATTCCTGACGGGGGGGTTGAACACTGAAGCTTTCTTT. Its protein product is CASSFLTGGLNTEAFF. The entire variable domain, with the rest obtained from reference TRBV18 and TRBJ1-1, is as follows: NAGVMQNPRHLVRRRGQEARLRCSPMKGHSHVYWYRQLPEEGLKFMVYLQKENIIDESGMPKERFSAEFPKEGPSILRIQQVVRGDSAAYFCASSFLTGGLNTEAFFGQGTRLTVV.

The chain employs TRBV7-9 and TRBJ2-2; 7 bases are shared with TRBD1. The CDR3 has 15 residues. Germline CDR1 is SEHNR and CDR2 is FQNEAQ (reference sequence). V shed 1 base and J 4 bases; nucleotides not matched to a gene: 3. Here the CDR3 reads CASSLGAGGTGELFF. DNA of the CDR3: TGTGCCAGCAGCTTAGGGGCAGGGGGCACCGGGGAGCTGTTTTTT. Complete variable domain (other parts from reference TRBV7-9 and TRBJ2-2): DTGVSQNPRHKITKRGQNVTFRCDPISEHNRLYWYRQTLGQGPEFLTYFQNEAQLEKSRLLSDRFSAERPKGSFSTLEIQRTEQGDSAMYLCASSLGAGGTGELFFGEGSRLTVL.

Details on this clone: Additional DNA sequences in this sample encode the identical CDR3. The rearrangement joins TRBV29-1 to TRBJ1-2; unclear D gene. V lost 3 bases to trimming and J lost 3 bases, with 2 bases between them. Germline CDR1 and CDR2: SQVTM and ANQGSEA. This CDR3 has 10 amino acids. CDR3 region: CSVEDYGYTF. The CDR3, as DNA: TGCAGCGTTGAGGACTATGGCTACACCTTC.

The rearrangement uses TRBV19 and TRBJ2-6, with D possibly TRBD1 on 5 matching bases. The germline CDR1 and CDR2 sequences are LNHDA and SQIVND (reference sequence). The CDR3 is 15 amino acids. Trimming removed 7 bases at V and 0 bases at J, with 10 bases between. CDR3 nucleotides: TGTGCCAGTAAGCAGGGCGACTCTGGGGCCAACGTCCTGACTTTC. It translates to CASKQGDSGANVLTF.

J is TRBJ2-7 and V is TRBV29-1; TRBD1 matches at 8 bases. CDR1 and CDR2 (germline): SQVTM, ANQGSEA. With V trimmed by 6 bases and J by 2 bases, 12 bases remained unmatched. This CDR3 is built from 15 residues. The CDR3 bases are TGCAGCGTCCCCACCGGACAGGGCCACACCTACGAGCAGTACTTC. It codes for CSVPTGQGHTYEQYF.

The chain is built from TRBV19 and TRBJ1-1, with D perhaps TRBD1 (6 bases). This CDR3 is 15 amino acids long. V was shortened by 2 bases and J by 1 base, with 11 bases between the two germline ends. Per germline, CDR1 LNHDA and CDR2 SQIVND (reference sequence). The CDR3 DNA follows: TGTGCCAGTAGTATATTTACAGGGAGGAACACTGAAGCTTTCTTT. Amino acid sequence: CASSIFTGRNTEAFF.

The chain is built from TRBV30 and TRBJ2-3; 13 bases agree with TRBD2. The CDR3 spans 14 residues. J was trimmed by 3 bases and V by 8 bases; bases with no gene match: 5. Per germline, CDR1 GTSNPN and CDR2 SVGIG (reference sequence). CDR3 region: CAQTSGRSTDTQYF. CDR3 DNA sequence: TGTGCCCAGACTAGCGGGAGGTCTACAGATACGCAGTATTTT.

The chain uses TRBV29-1 and TRBJ2-7; 13 nucleotides line up with TRBD2. The V segment lost 4 bases and the J segment 3 bases; nucleotides outside the gene matches: 9. The CDR3 is 16 amino acids. CDR1 SQVTM and CDR2 ANQGSEA come from the germline V gene. In DNA form, the CDR3 reads TGCAGCGTTGCCCCTGGGACTAGCGGGATGGGCTACGAGCAGTACTTC. Protein: CSVAPGTSGMGYEQYF.

The rearrangement joins TRBV2 to TRBJ2-7, with TRBD2 matching 7 bases. CDR1 SNHLY and CDR2 FYNNEI come from the germline V gene. The J segment lost 5 bases and the V segment lost 0 bases, leaving 4 bases of the junction unmatched. The CDR3 contains 14 residues. The CDR3 here is CASSEAGGRNEQYF. CDR3 nucleotides: TGTGCCAGCAGTGAAGCGGGAGGGAGGAACGAGCAGTACTTC.

Worth noting for this clone: At the DNA level, this CDR3 is encoded by other sequences in the same sample as well. The gene calls are TRBV5-5 and TRBJ1-2; D is unresolved. The germline V and J ends were trimmed by 0 bases and 4 bases, with 7 bases remaining between them. Germline V gene sequence: CDR1 SGHKS, CDR2 YYEKEE (reference sequence). The CDR3 is 13 amino acids. DNA of the CDR3: TGTGCCAGCAGCTTGGCGGGGAGCTATGGCTACACCTTC. It specifies CASSLAGSYGYTF.

The J gene is TRBJ2-2, the V gene TRBV14; 10 bases agree with TRBD1. CDR3 size: 17 residues. V lost 2 bases and J lost 5; bases outside the gene matches: 8. Germline assignment: CDR1 SGHDN and CDR2 FVKESK. The CDR3: CASSQWRDRGRTGELFF. DNA for the CDR3: TGTGCCAGCAGCCAATGGCGGGACAGGGGACGAACCGGGGAGCTGTTTTTT.

This chain uses TRBV5-4 with TRBJ2-5; the D gene is possibly TRBD1 (6 bases). V was trimmed by 5 bases and J by 3 bases, leaving 17 bases between them. Germline loops: CDR1 SGHNT, CDR2 YYREEE (reference sequence). This CDR3 comprises 15 residues. The DNA of the CDR3 is TGTGCCAGCAGGGTAGGGAACAGGGATGAAGAGACCCAGTACTTC. Translation gives CASRVGNRDEETQYF.

The chain joins TRBV14 to TRBJ2-7, with 12 bases fitting TRBD1. The V gene end was trimmed by 3 bases and the J gene end by 4 bases; junction bases not matched to a gene: 4. CDR3 length equals 15 residues. Germline CDR1 reads SGHDN; CDR2 reads FVKESK. CDR3 protein: CASSQGTGGFYEQYF. The CDR3 nucleotides are TGTGCCAGCAGCCAGGGGACAGGGGGCTTTTACGAGCAGTACTTC.

The chain employs TRBV2 and TRBJ2-1; TRBD2 matches at 7 bases. CDR3 size: 15 residues. Trimming cost V 6 bases and J 4 bases; bases outside gene matches: 9. Germline V gene sequence: CDR1 SNHLY, CDR2 FYNNEI. The CDR3 DNA reads as TGTGCCAGCAGAGCGGGGCTAGCGAAGTACAATGAGCAGTTCTTC. Protein product: CASRAGLAKYNEQFF.

V usage is TRBV4-3 and J usage is TRBJ2-1, with D maybe TRBD2 (5 bases). CDR1 and CDR2 (germline): LGHNA, YSLEER. CDR3 size: 13 residues. V gave up 1 base and J gave up 7 bases, with 8 bases separating them. CDR3: CASSQVLGNEQFF. CDR3 in DNA: TGCGCCAGCAGCCAAGTACTAGGGAATGAGCAGTTCTTC.

CDR3 amino acids: CASSLDRGEDGYTF. DNA of the CDR3: TGTGCCAGTAGTTTGGACAGGGGAGAAGATGGCTACACCTTC. This sequence joins TRBV19 and TRBJ1-2; 9 bases align to TRBD1. The V segment lost 5 bases and the J segment 6 bases; nucleotides outside the gene matches: 7. Germline V gene lookup returns CDR1 LNHDA and CDR2 SQIVND (reference sequence). This CDR3 has 14 residues.

The chain carries TRBV27 and TRBJ1-5; 7 bases agree with TRBD1. With V trimmed by 5 bases and J by 1 base, 8 bases remained unmatched. Germline CDR1 is MNHEY and CDR2 is SMNVEV (reference sequence). CDR3 length: 16 residues. The CDR3 bases are TGTGCCAGCAGTCCAACAGGGGACCTAAGCAATCAGCCCCAGCATTTT. Its translation: CASSPTGDLSNQPQHF.

This clone occurred once. This chain connects TRBV7-2 to TRBJ2-7; 9 bases align to TRBD2. Germline V CDR1 and CDR2: SGHTA, FQGNSA. The CDR3 consists of 16 residues. Trimming cost V 5 bases and J 3 bases; bases outside gene matches: 11. The CDR3 bases are TGTGCCAGCAGCCGAGTTAGCGGGAGCGATAACTACGAGCAGTACTTC. Encoded protein: CASSRVSGSDNYEQYF.

The gene calls are TRBV2 and TRBJ1-6; D is undetermined. CDR3 size: 14 residues. The germline V and J ends were trimmed by 4 bases and 8 bases, with 12 bases remaining between them. CDR1 is SNHLY, CDR2 FYNNEI, per germline. The CDR3 DNA follows: TGTGCCAGCAGTGCCCAGGTTCGTGATTCACCCCTCCACTTT. Its protein is CASSAQVRDSPLHF. Supplemented by reference TRBV2 and TRBJ1-6, the full variable domain reads EPEVTQTPSHQVTQMGQEVILRCVPISNHLYFYWYRQILGQKVEFLVSFYNNEISEKSEIFDDQFSVERPDGSNFTLKIRSTKLEDSAMYFCASSAQVRDSPLHFGNGTRLTVT.

This clone was seen a few times. V usage is TRBV7-9 and J usage is TRBJ2-1; D is perhaps TRBD1 or TRBD2 (5 bases each). Germline-derived CDR1 and CDR2 are SEHNR and FQNEAQ (reference sequence). V was trimmed by 4 bases and J by 6 bases, leaving 10 bases between them. There are 13 residues in the CDR3. CDR3 DNA: TGTGCCAGCAGCTGGGGGACCAGCAATGAGCAGTTCTTC. Translating it yields CASSWGTSNEQFF.

The sample holds one count of this clone. The chain has TRBV2 and TRBJ2-7; unclear D gene. The CDR3 runs 10 residues. Germline values: CDR1 SNHLY, CDR2 FYNNEI. V was clipped by 10 bases and J by 6 bases, with 10 bases between them. The CDR3 DNA reads as TGTGCCACCTCTGCCCCCGAGCAGTACTTC. Amino acids: CATSAPEQYF.

The chain employs TRBV18 and TRBJ1-1; possibly TRBD1 for D (5 bases). The CDR3 contains 14 residues. Germline V lookup: CDR1 KGHSH, CDR2 LQKENI. With 3 bases removed from V and 2 bases from J, the gap between germline ends came to 10 bases. The CDR3: CASSPWDGNTEAFF. CDR3 DNA: TGTGCCAGCTCACCTTGGGACGGAAACACTGAAGCTTTCTTT. Combining the CDR3 with reference TRBV18 and TRBJ1-1 gives the whole variable domain NAGVMQNPRHLVRRRGQEARLRCSPMKGHSHVYWYRQLPEEGLKFMVYLQKENIIDESGMPKERFSAEFPKEGPSILRIQQVVRGDSAAYFCASSPWDGNTEAFFGQGTRLTVV.

This clone was found once. The genes are TRBV7-2 and TRBJ2-7; D is unclear. The CDR3 runs 12 residues. From germline, CDR1 is SGHTA and CDR2 FQGNSA. V gave up 8 bases and J gave up 0 bases, with 8 bases separating them. CDR3 sequence (DNA): TGTGCCAGCTCGGCATTCTCCTACGAGCAGTACTTC. This codes for CASSAFSYEQYF. The full variable domain, rest sourced from reference TRBV7-2 and TRBJ2-7, is GAGVSQSPSNKVTEKGKDVELRCDPISGHTALYWYRQSLGQGLEFLIYFQGNSAPDKSGLPSDRFSAERTGGSVSTLTIQRTQQEDSAVYLCASSAFSYEQYFGPGTRLTVT.

With regard to this clone: Distinct nucleotide sequences in the sample also encode this CDR3. The chain uses TRBV28 and TRBJ2-1, with D hard to call. The germline V gene has CDR1 MDHEN and CDR2 SYDVKM. Between the trimmed V and J ends, which lost 2 bases and 1 base, there was a span of 9 bases. The CDR3 has 15 amino acids. The CDR3 DNA is TGTGCCAGCAGTTTAATTCCTAGTTCCTACAATGAGCAGTTCTTC. Protein product: CASSLIPSSYNEQFF.

This chain links TRBV7-2 with TRBJ1-1; maybe TRBD1 (5 bases). The CDR3 spans 15 residues. V lost 5 bases and J 4 bases, leaving 17 bases between the germline ends. Germline CDR1 is SGHTA and CDR2 is FQGNSA. As DNA, the CDR3 is TGTGCCAGCAGCCTACTCGGGGCCTCAACCACTGAAGCTTTCTTT. Translated: CASSLLGASTTEAFF. The full variable domain, in which reference TRBV7-2 and TRBJ1-1 provide the parts outside the CDR3, is GAGVSQSPSNKVTEKGKDVELRCDPISGHTALYWYRQSLGQGLEFLIYFQGNSAPDKSGLPSDRFSAERTGGSVSTLTIQRTQQEDSAVYLCASSLLGASTTEAFFGQGTRLTVV.

This sequence joins TRBV9 and TRBJ2-2; 9 bases line up with TRBD2. The CDR3 is made up of 16 amino acids. The germline V gene encodes CDR1 SGDLS and CDR2 YYNGEE. With V trimmed by 1 base and J by 3 bases, 4 bases remained unmatched. The CDR3 coding sequence is TGTGCCAGCAGCGTATCGGCGGGAGGGCACACCGGGGAGCTGTTTTTT. Amino acids: CASSVSAGGHTGELFF.

The rearrangement joins TRBV30 to TRBJ2-3; TRBD1 might be the D (6 bases). Germline CDR1 reads GTSNPN; CDR2 reads SVGIG (reference sequence). This CDR3 spans 14 amino acids. The V end lost 4 bases, the J end lost 2 bases, and 13 bases lay between the germline ends. The CDR3 DNA reads TGTGCCTGGAATCAGGGGCAGGTCACAGATACGCAGTATTTT. Translated: CAWNQGQVTDTQYF.

The rearrangement links TRBV9 to TRBJ1-4; D is ambiguous. Germline V gene data show CDR1 as SGDLS and CDR2 as YYNGEE. The CDR3 covers 14 residues. Trimming took 0 bases from V and 8 from J, leaving 11 bases between them. The CDR3, as DNA: TGTGCCAGCAGCGTAGGTCCCGGAGGCGAAAAACTGTTTTTT. As protein: CASSVGPGGEKLFF. Combining the CDR3 with reference TRBV9 and TRBJ1-4 gives the whole variable domain DSGVTQTPKHLITATGQRVTLRCSPRSGDLSVYWYQQSLDQGLQFLIQYYNGEERAKGNILERFSAQQFPDLHSELNLSSLELGDSALYFCASSVGPGGEKLFFGSGTQLSVL.

The chain couples TRBV25-1 to TRBJ2-7; D perhaps matches TRBD1 (6 bases). This CDR3 contains 15 residues. In germline, CDR1 is MGHDK, CDR2 SYGVNS. The germline V and J ends were trimmed by 5 bases and 2 bases, with 16 bases remaining between them. In DNA form, the CDR3 reads TGTGCCAGCAGTAAGGCCGGGACATTCACCTACGAGCAGTACTTC. Its translation: CASSKAGTFTYEQYF.

The CDR3 protein is CASSRTSYEAFF. For the CDR3, the DNA is TGCGCCAGCAGCCGTACATCCTATGAAGCTTTCTTT. The V call is TRBV4-1, the J call TRBJ1-1; D gene unclear. The CDR3 is 12 amino acids. Germline CDR1 reads MGHRA; CDR2 reads YSYEKL. V was shortened by 4 bases and J by 7 bases, with 10 bases between the two germline ends.